This T cell receptor beta chain was observed in a study of tumor-infiltrating lymphocytes in oesophageal squamous cell carcinoma. TCRdb redid the calling of the PCR reads with MiXCR, one entry per CDR3 protein. The sample holds about 13,000 distinct CDR3 sequences; roughly 51% are singletons and the top ten take around a third. Ten or more counts support this clonotype. This receptor was obtained from a male donor with esophageal squamous cell carcinoma. Source material: esophageal tumor tissue.

The CDR3, as DNA: TGTGCCAGCAGCTTCTTCTTAGCGGGGGATACTGAGCAGTTCTTC. Its translation: CASSFFLAGDTEQFF. V usage is TRBV5-4 and J usage is TRBJ2-1; 9 positions match TRBD2. The germline gives CDR1 SGHNT, CDR2 YYREEE (reference sequence). After removal of 2 bases from V and 9 bases from J, the junction contained 9 bases not matched to a gene. The CDR3 is 15 amino acids.